This record concerns one T cell receptor (beta chain) sequence. Antigen specificity is unknown. This sample stems from a study of glioma-infiltrating T cells after dendritic cell vaccination. At the level of the study: Patients received autologous tumor lysate-pulsed dendritic cell vaccination between about 2003 and 2013.

The study's findings and limits: Higher pretreatment TIL content predicted longer progression-free time and survival. Only a small number of patients had complete blood and tumor samples.

The V and J ends lost 5 bases and 4 bases, in that order; junction bases with no gene match: 5. The CDR3 has 14 amino acids. CDR1 is MNHNS and CDR2 is SASEGT in the germline V gene. Generated by immunoSEQ multiplex PCR, the TCRdb table keeps only in-frame clones and is missing some. This sample has about 87,000 clones, with roughly 90% found just once. The chain couples TRBV6-1 to TRBJ1-1; 9 bases agree with TRBD1. The sequence was obtained from a human donor with glioblastoma. Sequenced here: blood, sampled before dendritic cell vaccination. The CDR3 sequence: CASSFRQGGTEAFF. The CDR3 DNA reads as TGTGCCAGCAGTTTTAGACAGGGGGGCACTGAAGCTTTCTTT.